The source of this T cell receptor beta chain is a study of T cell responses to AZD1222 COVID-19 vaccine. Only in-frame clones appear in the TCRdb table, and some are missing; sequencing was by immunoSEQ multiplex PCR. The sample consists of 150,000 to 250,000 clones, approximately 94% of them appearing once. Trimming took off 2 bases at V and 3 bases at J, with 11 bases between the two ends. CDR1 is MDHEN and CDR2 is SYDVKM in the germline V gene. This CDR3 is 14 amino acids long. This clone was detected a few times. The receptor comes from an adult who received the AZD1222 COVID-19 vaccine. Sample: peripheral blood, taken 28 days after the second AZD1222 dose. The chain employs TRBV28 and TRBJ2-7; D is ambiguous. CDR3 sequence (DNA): TGTGCCAGCAGTTTAGGCGACGGCGGCTACGAGCAGTACTTC. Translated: CASSLGDGGYEQYF. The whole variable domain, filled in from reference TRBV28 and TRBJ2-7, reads DVKVTQSSRYLVKRTGEKVFLECVQDMDHENMFWYRQDPGLGLRLIYFSYDVKMKEKGDIPEGYSVSREKKERFSLILESASTNQTSMYLCASSLGDGGYEQYFGPGTRLTVT.